Listed here are 32 T cell receptor beta chains from one sample, sequenced in a study of shared clonotypes between healthy human individuals. Method: immunoSEQ multiplex PCR; TCRdb's copy keeps in-frame clones and lacks some. The sample holds some 2,100,000 clones, approximately 94% seen once. CD8 cells regarded as naive lacked CD45RO, were positively chosen for CCR7, and omitted terminally differentiated effector memory CD45RA+ cells. The sample taken for sequencing was naive CD8+ T cells from PBMCs. The receptors originated from a man aged 18-30 years in good health. Some clones in this sample may be carry-over from other donors' samples.

The chain joins TRBV27 to TRBJ2-3, with D hard to call. V gave up 2 bases and J gave up 2 bases, with 8 bases separating them. The CDR3 has 14 residues. Germline V gene sequence: CDR1 MNHEY, CDR2 SMNVEV (reference sequence). The CDR3 region has the DNA TGTGCCAGCAGTTTAGCCCAGTCCACAGATACGCAGTATTTT. It encodes CASSLAQSTDTQYF.

The chain employs TRBV11-2 and TRBJ1-6; D remains unclear. The CDR3 consists of 14 residues. Between the trimmed V and J ends, which lost 5 bases and 5 bases, there was a span of 10 bases. Germline loops: CDR1 SGHAT, CDR2 FQNNGV. This chain's CDR3 is CASSPKVDNSPLHF. Here the CDR3 DNA reads TGTGCCAGCAGCCCGAAGGTCGATAATTCACCCCTCCACTTT.

Comment on this clone: The sample holds other DNA sequences that translate to the same CDR3. The rearrangement joins TRBV5-1 to TRBJ2-1, with a possible D match to TRBD2 (6 bases). Germline-derived CDR1 and CDR2 are SGHRS and YFSETQ. This CDR3 contains 18 residues. Trimming stripped 0 bases from V and 0 bases from J, with 16 bases between. For the CDR3, the DNA is TGCGCCAGCAGCTTGGGTGGTCTCGGAGGGAGCTCCTACAATGAGCAGTTCTTC. This codes for CASSLGGLGGSSYNEQFF.

This chain links TRBV5-1 with TRBJ2-5; D gene uncertain. V was trimmed by 1 base and J by 5 bases, leaving 9 bases between them. Germline V gene lookup returns CDR1 SGHRS and CDR2 YFSETQ. The CDR3 is made up of 13 amino acids. CDR3 nucleotides: TGCGCCAGCAGCTTGCCGTTAGAGGAGACCCAGTACTTC. Its protein product is CASSLPLEETQYF.

The V gene is TRBV11-2, the J gene TRBJ2-7, with 12 bases aligning to TRBD2. The CDR3 spans 17 residues. Germline V gene lookup returns CDR1 SGHAT and CDR2 FQNNGV. Trimming took 4 bases from V and 6 from J; bases not matched to a gene: 13. CDR3 region: CASSSAATSGSGGEQYF. In nucleotides, the CDR3 is TGTGCCAGCAGCTCAGCCGCGACTAGCGGGAGCGGGGGCGAGCAGTACTTC.

The chain is built from TRBV7-9 and TRBJ2-4, with 8 bases identical to TRBD1. This CDR3 has 15 amino acids. V lost 5 bases, J lost 8 bases, and 11 bases stayed unmatched. CDR1 and CDR2 (germline): SEHNR, FQNEAQ (reference sequence). The CDR3 nucleotides are TGTGCCAGCAGCCGAAACGGACAGGGAGAATACATTCAGTACTTC. This codes for CASSRNGQGEYIQYF.

The genes are TRBV9 and TRBJ1-5; 7 positions agree with TRBD1. The germline CDR1 and CDR2 sequences are SGDLS and YYNGEE. The CDR3 has 13 residues. V was pared by 4 bases and J by 8 bases, with 6 bases of the junction left unmatched. The CDR3 nucleotides read TGTGCCAGCAGCCCAGGGGGTGGGGAGCCCCAGCATTTT. Amino acids: CASSPGGGEPQHF.

The chain joins TRBV6-1 to TRBJ2-7; a possible D gene is TRBD2 (5 bases). Trimming shortened V by 0 bases and J by 7 bases, and 10 bases separated the two germline ends. The CDR3 sequence is 13 residues long. CDR1 is MNHNS and CDR2 is SASEGT in the germline V gene. CDR3 coding DNA: TGTGCCAGCAGTGAAGCGCATTGGACTGAGCAGTACTTC. Translating it yields CASSEAHWTEQYF.

The gene calls are TRBV7-8 and TRBJ2-7; 12 bases are a match to TRBD2. V dropped 2 bases and J dropped 5; count of bases not matched to a gene: 25. Germline values: CDR1 SGHVS, CDR2 FQNEAQ. The CDR3 has 22 residues. Written as DNA, the CDR3 is TGTGCCAGCAGCTTAATTCAGGGGGAGGCTAGCGGGAGGGTCAGGGTCGGCAACGAGCAGTACTTC. Protein: CASSLIQGEASGRVRVGNEQYF.

On this clone itself: This same CDR3 is encoded by further DNA sequences in the sample. The J gene is TRBJ2-1, the V gene TRBV27; a possible D gene is TRBD2 (5 bases). This CDR3 is built from 14 residues. Germline CDR1 MNHEY, CDR2 SMNVEV (reference sequence). Between the trimmed V and J ends, which lost 2 bases and 2 bases, there was a span of 7 bases. CDR3 bases: TGTGCCAGCAGTTTACGGGGAACCTACAATGAGCAGTTCTTC. It encodes CASSLRGTYNEQFF.

The chain joins TRBV5-1 to TRBJ1-3; D remains ambiguous. Trimming left V 0 bases short and J 8 bases short, with 18 bases between. The CDR3 sequence is 16 residues long. Germline V gene sequence: CDR1 SGHRS, CDR2 YFSETQ. CDR3 sequence (DNA): TGCGCCAGCAGCTTGGAGCCGGGCCCCTTCGACCACACCATATATTTT. It is translated as CASSLEPGPFDHTIYF.

The chain combines TRBV27 with TRBJ2-5; D is unclear. The germline V gene has CDR1 MNHEY and CDR2 SMNVEV (reference sequence). The CDR3 sequence is 13 residues long. V was clipped by 3 bases and J by 1 base, with 6 bases between them. The CDR3 is CASSFDFQETQYF. The CDR3 DNA sequence: TGTGCCAGCAGTTTCGACTTCCAAGAGACCCAGTACTTC.

The genes are TRBV25-1 and TRBJ1-4, with D maybe TRBD1 (6 bases). CDR1 MGHDK and CDR2 SYGVNS come from the germline V gene. With 2 bases removed from V and 8 bases from J, the gap between germline ends came to 15 bases. CDR3 size: 15 residues. The CDR3 loop is CASSEEGGEKEKLFF. Written as DNA, the CDR3 is TGTGCCAGCAGTGAAGAAGGGGGAGAAAAGGAAAAACTGTTTTTT.

The rearrangement links TRBV4-1 to TRBJ1-1; weak D call: TRBD1 (5 bases). Trimming took off 1 base at V and 1 base at J, with 7 bases between the two ends. Germline V CDR1 and CDR2: MGHRA, YSYEKL. This CDR3 contains 14 residues. The CDR3 region is CASSQGQPNTEAFF. The CDR3 DNA reads TGCGCCAGCAGCCAAGGACAGCCGAACACTGAAGCTTTCTTT.

The gene calls are TRBV29-1 and TRBJ1-2, with no clear D. The V end was cut by 4 bases, the J end by 5 bases, with 11 bases between. Per germline, CDR1 SQVTM and CDR2 ANQGSEA. The CDR3 length is 12 residues. The DNA of the CDR3 is TGCAGCGTTGCGGAGAATACTTATGGCTACACCTTC. Translation gives CSVAENTYGYTF.

The chain has TRBV4-1 and TRBJ1-1; the D gene is possibly TRBD1 (5 bases). V dropped 1 base and J dropped 10 bases, with 13 bases sitting between them. In germline, CDR1 is MGHRA, CDR2 YSYEKL. This CDR3 spans 13 amino acids. The CDR3 region has the DNA TGCGCCAGCAGCCAAGTAGGGGTGTCGGTAGCTTTCTTT. Amino acid sequence: CASSQVGVSVAFF.

The chain has TRBV27 and TRBJ1-2; D gene uncertain. The germline gives CDR1 MNHEY, CDR2 SMNVEV (reference sequence). The CDR3 extends over 15 amino acids. V lost 5 bases and J lost 5, with 18 bases in between. The CDR3 sequence: CASSVGPNPQYGYTF. The DNA of the CDR3 is TGTGCCAGCAGTGTCGGACCAAATCCACAATATGGCTACACCTTC.

This clone was counted once. The chain uses TRBV7-9 and TRBJ1-4; D perhaps matches TRBD1 (5 bases). The CDR3 spans 18 residues. V lost 5 bases and J 3 bases, leaving 22 bases between the germline ends. The germline V gene encodes CDR1 SEHNR and CDR2 FQNEAQ (reference sequence). CDR3: CASSRAVGMGRPNEKLFF. The CDR3 region has the DNA TGTGCCAGCAGCCGCGCGGTGGGGATGGGGCGTCCTAATGAAAAACTGTTTTTT.

As concerns this clone: The sample holds other DNA sequences that translate to the same CDR3. The V call is TRBV30, the J call TRBJ1-5; a weak D match, TRBD1 (6 bases). The germline CDR1 and CDR2 sequences are GTSNPN and SVGIG (reference sequence). This CDR3 has 14 residues. Trimming removed 0 bases from V and 5 bases from J, with 11 bases in between. The CDR3 sequence is CAWSVGQPYQPQHF. In nucleotides, the CDR3 is TGTGCCTGGAGTGTAGGACAGCCGTATCAGCCCCAGCATTTT.

The V call is TRBV7-2, the J call TRBJ2-7; 11 bases align to TRBD2. Germline V gene data show CDR1 as SGHTA and CDR2 as FQGNSA. The CDR3 is 16 amino acids. J gave up 3 bases and V 2 bases, and 6 bases lay outside the gene matches. The CDR3, as DNA: TGTGCCAGCAGCTTACTGACTAGCGGGGCTTTCTACGAGCAGTACTTC. It codes for CASSLLTSGAFYEQYF.

CDR3 loop: CASSSYLLNTEAFF. The DNA for the CDR3 is TGTGCCAGCAGCTCCTACCTTTTGAACACTGAAGCTTTCTTT. The chain is built from TRBV7-9 and TRBJ1-1; unclear D gene. Trimming left V 4 bases short and J 0 bases short, with 9 bases between. CDR1 SEHNR and CDR2 FQNEAQ come from the germline V gene (reference sequence). CDR3 length: 14 amino acids.

The CDR3 loop is CASSVGRGQSNTGELFF. In DNA form, the CDR3 reads TGTGCCAGCAGCGTAGGTCGTGGACAGTCGAACACCGGGGAGCTGTTTTTT. J is TRBJ2-2 and V is TRBV9, with D possibly TRBD1 on 6 matching bases. CDR1 SGDLS and CDR2 YYNGEE come from the germline V gene. The CDR3 sequence is 17 residues long. The V gene lost 0 bases and the J gene lost 0 bases, with 12 bases spanning the gap. Filled out from reference TRBV9 and TRBJ2-2, the complete variable domain reads DSGVTQTPKHLITATGQRVTLRCSPRSGDLSVYWYQQSLDQGLQFLIQYYNGEERAKGNILERFSAQQFPDLHSELNLSSLELGDSALYFCASSVGRGQSNTGELFFGEGSRLTVL.

The chain is built from TRBV7-2 and TRBJ2-1, with D maybe TRBD2 (5 bases). The V end was cut by 8 bases, the J end by 2 bases, with 13 bases between. The CDR3 loop spans 14 amino acids. CDR1 is SGHTA, CDR2 FQGNSA, per germline. CDR3 in amino acids: CASLTRETYNEQFF. The CDR3, as DNA: TGTGCCAGCTTGACGAGGGAGACCTACAATGAGCAGTTCTTC.

V is TRBV29-1 and J is TRBJ2-7, with TRBD2 matching 12 bases. V lost 7 bases to trimming and J lost 3 bases; unmatched junction nucleotides: 4. The CDR3 has 13 amino acids. Per the germline V gene, CDR1 is SQVTM and CDR2 is ANQGSEA. This CDR3 reads CSGRTSGNYEQYF. The CDR3 DNA reads as TGCAGCGGCCGGACTAGCGGGAACTACGAGCAGTACTTC.

About this clone: One base away lies a much larger clone, so this may be a sequencing read error. The same CDR3 can be traced to other DNA sequences in this sample. The chain has TRBV5-6 and TRBJ1-1; no reliable D call. V was cut by 2 bases and J by 6 bases, with 5 bases left in between. Germline CDR1 is SGHDT and CDR2 is YYEEEE. CDR3 length equals 11 residues. The CDR3 here is CASSLGPEAFF. CDR3 in DNA: TGTGCCAGCAGCTTAGGGCCTGAAGCTTTCTTT. The full variable domain, in which reference TRBV5-6 and TRBJ1-1 provide the parts outside the CDR3, is DAGVTQSPTHLIKTRGQQVTLRCSPKSGHDTVSWYQQALGQGPQFIFQYYEEEERQRGNFPDRFSGHQFPNYSSELNVNALLLGDSALYLCASSLGPEAFFGQGTRLTVV.

The rearrangement uses TRBV4-1 and TRBJ2-1; D call uncertain. With 2 bases removed from V and 2 bases from J, the gap between germline ends came to 13 bases. CDR3 length: 16 amino acids. From germline, CDR1 is MGHRA and CDR2 YSYEKL. CDR3 sequence (DNA): TGCGCCAGCAGCCAACGCGAGGCCCCCGCCTACAATGAGCAGTTCTTC. Translated: CASSQREAPAYNEQFF.

The rearrangement links TRBV7-3 to TRBJ2-5; tentative D call: TRBD1 (6 bases). Per germline, CDR1 SGHTA and CDR2 FQGTGA. V was cut by 8 bases and J by 4 bases, with 26 bases left in between. This CDR3 contains 17 residues. CDR3: CASSLLPRGRVGETQYF. The CDR3 nucleotides read TGTGCCAGCTCACTCCTTCCCAGGGGCAGGGTGGGAGAGACCCAGTACTTC.

On this clone: The sample contains more than one DNA sequence encoding this CDR3. V usage is TRBV5-1 and J usage is TRBJ2-2; no clear D. The V end was cut by 0 bases, the J end by 1 base, with 4 bases between. CDR1 is SGHRS and CDR2 is YFSETQ in the germline V gene. This CDR3 region has 14 residues. The CDR3 here is CASSLERNTGELFF. CDR3 sequence (DNA): TGCGCCAGCAGCTTGGAAAGGAACACCGGGGAGCTGTTTTTT.

Worth noting for this clone: The sample has other DNA sequences that encode this CDR3 too. This chain connects TRBV27 to TRBJ2-7, with 14 bases aligning to TRBD2. This CDR3 has 15 residues. The V and J ends lost 3 bases and 5 bases, in that order; junction bases with no gene match: 3. The germline V gene encodes CDR1 MNHEY and CDR2 SMNVEV (reference sequence). The CDR3 is CASSLGTSGSHEQYF. The CDR3 DNA is TGTGCCAGCAGTTTGGGGACTAGCGGGAGTCACGAGCAGTACTTC.

A single count supports this clone. In DNA form, the CDR3 reads TGCAGCGCACCCGGGACAGGGGTGGTAGATACGCAGTATTTT. Its translation is CSAPGTGVVDTQYF. The V and J genes are TRBV29-1 and TRBJ2-3; 10 nucleotides align to TRBD1. The CDR3 has 14 amino acids. CDR1 is SQVTM and CDR2 is ANQGSEA in the germline V gene. The V segment lost 7 bases and the J segment 5 bases; nucleotides outside the gene matches: 9.

The rearrangement uses TRBV5-6 and TRBJ1-2; no clear D gene. The CDR3 has 14 amino acids. Trimming left V 0 bases short and J 7 bases short, with 13 bases between. Germline V gene data show CDR1 as SGHDT and CDR2 as YYEEEE. The CDR3 DNA reads as TGTGCCAGCAGCTTGGTGTATGCGGGTGGTGGCTACACCTTC. This gives the protein CASSLVYAGGGYTF.

On this clone itself: Other nucleotide sequences in the sample specify the same CDR3. The genes are TRBV9 and TRBJ2-6; no reliable D call. V was clipped by 0 bases and J by 0 bases, with 4 bases between them. This CDR3 spans 15 amino acids. Germline V gene sequence: CDR1 SGDLS, CDR2 YYNGEE. The chain's CDR3 is CASSVVSSGANVLTF. CDR3 in DNA: TGTGCCAGCAGCGTAGTAAGCTCTGGGGCCAACGTCCTGACTTTC.